This is a list of T cell receptor beta chains from one sample in a study of blood T cell repertoires in COVID-19. Sequencing was performed with immunoSEQ multiplex PCR; in TCRdb, only in-frame clones are kept and a portion is missing. The sample has around 120,000 clones; around three quarters are singletons. The sequenced sample consisted of peripheral blood. Source of these receptors: an elderly woman with acute or convalescent COVID-19. Each CDR3 is given with its conserved first and last residue. A D gene is named only where the DNA matches it firmly. Clone sizes are given selectively: once, few, many, or a class where the clone is expanded.

d_gene: TRBD1
v_gene: TRBV6-2/TRBV6-3
abundance: NA
j_gene: TRBJ1-2
CDR3aa: CASSSGQGARNYGYTF
CDR3nt: TGTGCCAGCAGCTCTGGACAGGGGGCCCGTAACTATGGCTACACCTTC

d_gene: TRBD1
v_gene: TRBV28
abundance: NA
j_gene: TRBJ2-7
CDR3aa: CASNSGDRGEQYF
CDR3nt: TGTGCCAGCAACTCAGGGGACAGGGGCGAGCAGTACTTC

d_gene: TRBD2
v_gene: TRBV28
abundance: NA
j_gene: TRBJ2-1
CDR3aa: CASNTRASGSNEQFF
CDR3nt: TGTGCCAGCAATACTAGGGCTAGCGGGTCTAATGAGCAGTTCTTC

d_gene: TRBD1
v_gene: TRBV7-6
abundance: once
j_gene: TRBJ1-4
CDR3aa: CASSWTGNFEKLFF
CDR3nt: TGTGCCAGCAGCTGGACAGGGAATTTTGAAAAACTGTTTTTT

d_gene: NA
v_gene: TRBV19
abundance: once
j_gene: TRBJ1-4
CDR3aa: CASRSPNEKLFF
CDR3nt: TGTGCCAGTAGGAGTCCTAATGAAAAACTGTTTTTT

d_gene: NA
v_gene: TRBV5-4
abundance: NA
j_gene: TRBJ2-2
CDR3aa: CASSLVGTAGYGELFF
CDR3nt: TGTGCCAGCAGCTTGGTAGGGACGGCGGGGTACGGGGAGCTGTTTTTT

d_gene: NA
v_gene: TRBV7-2
abundance: NA
j_gene: TRBJ1-1
CDR3aa: CASSHELGREAFF
CDR3nt: TGTGCCAGCAGCCACGAACTGGGGAGGGAAGCTTTCTTT

d_gene: NA
v_gene: TRBV3-1/TRBV3-2
abundance: NA
j_gene: TRBJ2-3
CDR3aa: CASSQSSDTQYF
CDR3nt: TGTGCCAGCAGCCAGTCTTCAGATACGCAGTATTTT

d_gene: TRBD1
v_gene: TRBV6-5
abundance: few
j_gene: TRBJ1-5
CDR3aa: CASTRGTGPNQPQHF
CDR3nt: TGTGCCAGCACTCGAGGGACAGGGCCGAATCAGCCCCAGCATTTT

d_gene: NA
v_gene: TRBV4-3
abundance: NA
j_gene: TRBJ1-5
CDR3aa: CASSQDWQGNQPQHF
CDR3nt: TGCGCCAGCAGCCAAGATTGGCAGGGCAATCAGCCCCAGCATTTT

d_gene: TRBD2
v_gene: TRBV7-6
abundance: NA
j_gene: TRBJ2-7
CDR3aa: CASSLGLAGTYEQYF
CDR3nt: TGTGCCAGCAGCTTAGGGTTAGCGGGTACCTACGAGCAGTACTTC

d_gene: NA
v_gene: TRBV6-1
abundance: many
j_gene: TRBJ2-7
CDR3aa: CASSEHLRDYEQYF
CDR3nt: TGTGCCAGCAGTGAACACCTCAGGGACTACGAGCAGTACTTC

d_gene: NA
v_gene: TRBV3-1/TRBV3-2
abundance: NA
j_gene: TRBJ1-2
CDR3aa: CASSWGRGYTF
CDR3nt: TGTGCCAGCAGCTGGGGCCGGGGCTACACCTTC

d_gene: TRBD2
v_gene: TRBV4-3
abundance: NA
j_gene: TRBJ2-1
CDR3aa: CASSQLGLAPYNEQFF
CDR3nt: TGCGCCAGCAGCCAATTGGGACTAGCGCCTTACAATGAGCAGTTCTTC

d_gene: TRBD2
v_gene: TRBV6-5
abundance: NA
j_gene: TRBJ2-1
CDR3aa: CASSLPSGEKFF
CDR3nt: TGTGCCAGCAGCCTCCCCAGCGGGGAGAAGTTCTTC

d_gene: TRBD1
v_gene: TRBV28
abundance: NA
j_gene: TRBJ1-5
CDR3aa: CASRTVTGGGDQPQHF
CDR3nt: TGTGCCAGCAGAACCGTAACAGGGGGAGGGGACCAGCCCCAGCATTTT

d_gene: TRBD2
v_gene: TRBV20-1
abundance: NA
j_gene: TRBJ2-7
CDR3aa: CSGAGGDEQYF
CDR3nt: TGCAGTGGAGCGGGAGGGGACGAGCAGTACTTC

d_gene: NA
v_gene: TRBV28
abundance: few
j_gene: TRBJ1-2
CDR3aa: CASSPRDKEGYGYTF
CDR3nt: TGTGCCAGCAGTCCCCGGGACAAAGAGGGCTATGGCTACACCTTC

d_gene: TRBD1
v_gene: TRBV19
abundance: NA
j_gene: TRBJ1-5
CDR3aa: CASSLGTGYQPQHF
CDR3nt: TGTGCCAGTAGTCTAGGGACAGGGTATCAGCCCCAGCATTTT

d_gene: NA
v_gene: TRBV20-1
abundance: NA
j_gene: TRBJ1-3
CDR3aa: CSASRGIGNTIYF
CDR3nt: TGCAGTGCTAGTCGGGGAATCGGAAACACCATATATTTT

d_gene: TRBD1
v_gene: TRBV7-9
abundance: NA
j_gene: TRBJ1-4
CDR3aa: CASSFAGGWEKLFF
CDR3nt: TGTGCCAGCAGCTTCGCAGGGGGTTGGGAAAAACTGTTTTTT

d_gene: TRBD2
v_gene: TRBV9
abundance: few
j_gene: TRBJ2-1
CDR3aa: CASSVIAGAMQFF
CDR3nt: TGTGCCAGCAGCGTAATAGCGGGAGCGATGCAGTTCTTC

d_gene: NA
v_gene: TRBV28
abundance: NA
j_gene: TRBJ1-1
CDR3aa: CASLAGGAPQNTEAFF
CDR3nt: TGTGCCAGCCTGGCGGGGGGAGCCCCACAGAACACTGAAGCTTTCTTT

d_gene: NA
v_gene: TRBV6-5
abundance: NA
j_gene: TRBJ1-2
CDR3aa: CASSWVGSGGYTF
CDR3nt: TGTGCCAGCAGTTGGGTGGGGTCGGGAGGCTACACCTTC

d_gene: NA
v_gene: TRBV4-2
abundance: few
j_gene: TRBJ1-1
CDR3aa: CASSKDYGGANTEAFF
CDR3nt: TGTGCCAGCAGTAAGGACTATGGCGGCGCGAACACTGAAGCTTTCTTT

d_gene: NA
v_gene: TRBV4-2
abundance: NA
j_gene: TRBJ1-5
CDR3aa: CASSQDRDQPQHF
CDR3nt: TGTGCCAGCAGCCAAGACCGGGATCAGCCCCAGCATTTT

d_gene: NA
v_gene: TRBV2
abundance: NA
j_gene: TRBJ2-4
CDR3aa: CASSGYSGQLAKNIQYF
CDR3nt: TGTGCCAGCAGTGGGTACAGCGGTCAACTAGCCAAAAACATTCAGTACTTC

d_gene: TRBD2
v_gene: TRBV7-2
abundance: NA
j_gene: TRBJ2-1
CDR3aa: CASSLLAGAYNEQFF
CDR3nt: TGTGCCAGCAGCTTACTAGCGGGAGCCTACAATGAGCAGTTCTTC

d_gene: NA
v_gene: TRBV29-1
abundance: NA
j_gene: TRBJ1-1
CDR3aa: CSVVKWTANTEAFF
CDR3nt: TGCAGCGTTGTTAAGTGGACAGCTAACACTGAAGCTTTCTTT

d_gene: NA
v_gene: TRBV5-1
abundance: NA
j_gene: TRBJ2-2
CDR3aa: CASLYGGRNTGELFF
CDR3nt: TGCGCCAGCCTATATGGGGGGAGAAACACCGGGGAGCTGTTTTTT

d_gene: TRBD2
v_gene: TRBV3-1/TRBV3-2
abundance: NA
j_gene: TRBJ2-7
CDR3aa: CASSSRAGGNYEQYF
CDR3nt: TGTGCCAGCAGCTCCCGTGCGGGGGGAAACTACGAGCAGTACTTC

d_gene: NA
v_gene: TRBV7-9
abundance: NA
j_gene: TRBJ1-1
CDR3aa: CASKPPVGFRDTEAFF
CDR3nt: TGTGCCAGCAAACCCCCGGTCGGGTTTAGAGACACTGAAGCTTTCTTT

d_gene: TRBD1
v_gene: TRBV3-1/TRBV3-2
abundance: NA
j_gene: TRBJ2-3
CDR3aa: CASSFTGGADTQYF
CDR3nt: TGTGCCAGCAGCTTTACAGGGGGTGCAGATACGCAGTATTTT

d_gene: NA
v_gene: TRBV6-2/TRBV6-3
abundance: NA
j_gene: TRBJ1-5
CDR3aa: CASSRGRDASNQPQHF
CDR3nt: TGTGCCAGCAGCCGCGGGAGGGACGCTAGCAATCAGCCCCAGCATTTT

d_gene: NA
v_gene: TRBV5-4
abundance: NA
j_gene: TRBJ2-7
CDR3aa: CASSKRTDRYEQYF
CDR3nt: TGTGCCAGCAGCAAAAGGACAGACCGCTACGAGCAGTACTTC

d_gene: NA
v_gene: TRBV5-1
abundance: once
j_gene: TRBJ2-7
CDR3aa: CASSGTGTTYEQYF
CDR3nt: TGCGCCAGCAGCGGTACCGGGACAACCTACGAGCAGTACTTC

d_gene: NA
v_gene: TRBV28
abundance: NA
j_gene: TRBJ1-2
CDR3aa: CASSWGQAHYGYTF
CDR3nt: TGTGCCAGCTCTTGGGGCCAGGCGCACTATGGCTACACCTTC

d_gene: TRBD2
v_gene: TRBV13
abundance: NA
j_gene: TRBJ2-5
CDR3aa: CASSKSSAGTGETQYF
CDR3nt: TGTGCCAGCAGCAAATCTTCAGCGGGGACCGGAGAGACCCAGTACTTC

d_gene: TRBD1
v_gene: TRBV7-9
abundance: NA
j_gene: TRBJ1-2
CDR3aa: CASSLTGGSYTF
CDR3nt: TGTGCCAGCAGCTTGACAGGGGGAAGCTACACCTTC

d_gene: TRBD2
v_gene: TRBV7-2
abundance: NA
j_gene: TRBJ2-6
CDR3aa: CASPDMAGGHSGANVLTF
CDR3nt: TGTGCCAGCCCCGACATGGCGGGGGGACACTCTGGGGCCAACGTCCTGACTTTC